These T cell receptor beta chains were read from a single sample in a study of T cells in lung cancer brain metastases. Assay used: immunoSEQ multiplex PCR; TCRdb lists only in-frame clones, some missing. The sample contains approximately 1,200 clones, roughly 90% of which appear only once. The source material was tumor tissue from a brain metastasis. The receptor set was obtained from a woman aged 60-75 years with non-small cell lung cancer that had spread to the brain. Each CDR3 is given with its conserved first and last residue. Each record gives: CDR3 protein, CDR3 DNA, J gene, V gene, clone size, D gene. A D gene is named only where the DNA matches it firmly. Clone size is stated in some rows and not others, as once, few, many or a class when expanded.

cdr3_aa: CSVTLAGKSDEQFF; cdr3_nt: TGCAGCGTTACTCTAGCGGGAAAGAGCGATGAGCAGTTCTTC; j_call: TRBJ2-1; v_call: TRBV29-1; clone_size: .; d_call: TRBD2
cdr3_aa: CASSVGSSASYEQYF; cdr3_nt: TGTGCCAGCAGCGTAGGATCTAGCGCCTCCTACGAGCAGTACTTC; j_call: TRBJ2-7; v_call: TRBV9; clone_size: once; d_call: .
cdr3_aa: CASSPGTGSSYEQYF; cdr3_nt: TGTGCCAGCAGCCCAGGGACAGGGAGCTCCTACGAGCAGTACTTC; j_call: TRBJ2-7; v_call: TRBV5-4; clone_size: .; d_call: TRBD1
cdr3_aa: CASSIEKEGDRGPYEQYF; cdr3_nt: TGTGCCAGTAGTATAGAAAAGGAGGGGGACAGGGGGCCCTACGAGCAGTACTTC; j_call: TRBJ2-7; v_call: TRBV19; clone_size: .; d_call: TRBD1
cdr3_aa: CASGFGERASF; cdr3_nt: TGTGCTAGTGGTTTCGGCGAGAGGGCCTCCTTC; j_call: TRBJ1-2; v_call: TRBV12-5; clone_size: .; d_call: .
cdr3_aa: CASSVATPTDEQYF; cdr3_nt: TGTGCCAGCAGCGTAGCTACACCCACCGACGAGCAGTACTTC; j_call: TRBJ2-7; v_call: TRBV9; clone_size: .; d_call: .
cdr3_aa: CASSLWDGGIETQYF; cdr3_nt: TGTGCCAGCAGCTTGTGGGACGGGGGGATCGAGACCCAGTACTTC; j_call: TRBJ2-5; v_call: TRBV7-9; clone_size: .; d_call: TRBD2
cdr3_aa: CASTPRPGSDTQYF; cdr3_nt: TGTGCCAGCACCCCAAGGCCGGGATCGGATACGCAGTATTTT; j_call: TRBJ2-3; v_call: TRBV28; clone_size: .; d_call: .
cdr3_aa: CASSYGQGREKLFF; cdr3_nt: TGCGCCAGCAGCTACGGACAGGGCAGAGAAAAACTGTTTTTT; j_call: TRBJ1-4; v_call: TRBV5-1; clone_size: .; d_call: TRBD1
cdr3_aa: CASSAIGGQGSFIQYF; cdr3_nt: TGTGCCAGCAGCGCCATAGGGGGACAGGGAAGCTTCATTCAGTACTTC; j_call: TRBJ2-4; v_call: TRBV7-8; clone_size: .; d_call: TRBD1
cdr3_aa: CASSQFTGTGANVLTF; cdr3_nt: TGCGCCAGCAGCCAATTCACAGGGACAGGGGCCAACGTCCTGACTTTC; j_call: TRBJ2-6; v_call: TRBV4-3; clone_size: .; d_call: .
cdr3_aa: CASSSRDRGDYGYTF; cdr3_nt: TGCGCCAGCAGCTCCCGGGACAGGGGGGACTATGGCTACACCTTC; j_call: TRBJ1-2; v_call: TRBV5-1; clone_size: .; d_call: TRBD1
cdr3_aa: CSVDSEAYYGYTF; cdr3_nt: TGCAGCGTTGACAGTGAAGCTTACTATGGCTACACCTTC; j_call: TRBJ1-2; v_call: TRBV29-1; clone_size: .; d_call: .
cdr3_aa: CATSRGGQTGYTF; cdr3_nt: TGTGCCACCAGCAGAGGGGGGCAGACTGGTTACACCTTC; j_call: TRBJ1-2; v_call: TRBV15; clone_size: .; d_call: .
cdr3_aa: CASSLWANTEAFF; cdr3_nt: TGTGCCAGCAGCTTGTGGGCGAACACTGAAGCTTTCTTT; j_call: TRBJ1-1; v_call: TRBV5-6; clone_size: .; d_call: .
cdr3_aa: CASSSQQGSYETQYF; cdr3_nt: TGTGCCAGCAGCTCCCAGCAGGGGAGTTACGAGACCCAGTACTTC; j_call: TRBJ2-5; v_call: TRBV7-2; clone_size: .; d_call: .
cdr3_aa: CASSTRDGETYEQYF; cdr3_nt: TGTGCCAGCAGCACCCGGGACGGGGAAACCTACGAGCAGTACTTC; j_call: TRBJ2-7; v_call: TRBV9; clone_size: .; d_call: .
cdr3_aa: CSAPGELFF; cdr3_nt: TGCAGTGCCCCCGGGGAGCTGTTTTTT; j_call: TRBJ2-2; v_call: TRBV20-1; clone_size: .; d_call: .
cdr3_aa: CASSLRAGGNEQFF; cdr3_nt: TGTGCCAGCAGCCTCCGGGCGGGGGGCAATGAGCAGTTCTTC; j_call: TRBJ2-1; v_call: TRBV7-3; clone_size: .; d_call: TRBD2
cdr3_aa: CASGTSGTDTQYF; cdr3_nt: TGTGCCTCCGGGACTAGCGGCACAGATACGCAGTATTTT; j_call: TRBJ2-3; v_call: TRBV6-5; clone_size: .; d_call: TRBD2
cdr3_aa: CAWSRTGGLLVGYTF; cdr3_nt: TGTGCCTGGAGTCGGACAGGGGGCCTGCTGGTTGGCTACACCTTC; j_call: TRBJ1-2; v_call: TRBV30; clone_size: .; d_call: TRBD1
cdr3_aa: CASSLAGVPGYGYTF; cdr3_nt: TGCGCCAGCAGCTTGGCAGGGGTGCCAGGCTATGGCTACACCTTC; j_call: TRBJ1-2; v_call: TRBV5-1; clone_size: once; d_call: .
cdr3_aa: CAISESTDQETQYF; cdr3_nt: TGTGCCATCAGTGAGTCTACAGACCAAGAGACCCAGTACTTC; j_call: TRBJ2-5; v_call: TRBV10-3; clone_size: large; d_call: .
cdr3_aa: CASSWLGEETQYF; cdr3_nt: TGTGCCAGCAGTTGGCTGGGGGAAGAGACCCAGTACTTC; j_call: TRBJ2-5; v_call: TRBV6-5; clone_size: .; d_call: .
cdr3_aa: CASHRTLNTEAFF; cdr3_nt: TGTGCCAGCCACAGGACGTTGAACACTGAAGCTTTCTTT; j_call: TRBJ1-1; v_call: TRBV2; clone_size: .; d_call: .
cdr3_aa: CASSQDPWDRGDEQYF; cdr3_nt: TGTGCCAGCAGCCAAGATCCATGGGACAGGGGCGACGAGCAGTACTTC; j_call: TRBJ2-7; v_call: TRBV14; clone_size: .; d_call: TRBD1
cdr3_aa: CASSYAGSTDTQYF; cdr3_nt: TGTGCCAGCAGTTACGCGGGGAGCACAGATACGCAGTATTTT; j_call: TRBJ2-3; v_call: TRBV6-5; clone_size: .; d_call: .